A selection of T cell receptor beta chains follows, all from one sample in a study of blood T cell repertoires in COVID-19. The table came from immunoSEQ multiplex PCR; TCRdb's copy has only in-frame clones and leaves some out. Altogether 200,000 to 250,000 clones are present, around nine tenths being singletons, with the ten largest covering about 10%. The sequenced material came from PBMCs or T cells enriched from blood (not recorded which). Every receptor here comes from a man aged 30-40 years who had recovered from COVID-19. Both conserved end residues are part of each CDR3. Each record gives: CDR3 DNA, CDR3 protein, V gene, D gene, J gene. A D gene is named only where the DNA matches it firmly.

TGTGCCAGTGGCCTGAATTCGTACAATGAGCAGTTCTTC CASGLNSYNEQFF TRBV12-3/TRBV12-4 - TRBJ2-1
TGTGCCAGCATCCCGGGGGGCGAGCAGTACTTC CASIPGGEQYF TRBV6-5 TRBD2 TRBJ2-7
TGTGCCAGTAGTATCGGCCCGGGGAACACCGGGGAGCTGTTTTTT CASSIGPGNTGELFF TRBV19 - TRBJ2-2
TGTGCCAGCACCCCAAGCGGGGCTCGCGTAAACGGCTACACCTTC CASTPSGARVNGYTF TRBV5-4 - TRBJ1-2
TGCGCCAGACCCTCTAGCGGACTCTACAATGAGCAGTTCTTC CARPSSGLYNEQFF TRBV23-1 TRBD2 TRBJ2-1
TGTGCCAGCAGTTTAACAGGGCCCTCCTATGGCTACACCTTC CASSLTGPSYGYTF TRBV6-5 - TRBJ1-2
TGTGCCAGTAGTACCGACCTGGGACAGGGTGGAGTTTCTGGAAACACCATATATTTT CASSTDLGQGGVSGNTIYF TRBV19 TRBD1 TRBJ1-3
TGTGCCAGCAGCTTAGCAGGGACAGGGCAGCCCCAGCATTTT CASSLAGTGQPQHF TRBV7-8 TRBD1 TRBJ1-5
TGCGCCAGCAGCCAAGGACCAGGGGGTTTCTACGAGCAGTACTTC CASSQGPGGFYEQYF TRBV4-3 TRBD1 TRBJ2-7
TGTGCCAGCAGAGGGGTGGGATCGAATGAAAAACTGTTTTTT CASRGVGSNEKLFF TRBV6-5 - TRBJ1-4
TGTGCCAGCAGCTTCAAGGGACAGGGTGGATCACCCCTCCACTTT CASSFKGQGGSPLHF TRBV7-2 TRBD1 TRBJ1-6
TGTGCCAGCAGCCCCTCGGGTTTTGATACGCAGTATTTT CASSPSGFDTQYF TRBV5-6 - TRBJ2-3
TGTGCCTCCCGGAGGAGCGGGGGGGGAAGGGAGACCCAGTACTTC CASRRSGGGRETQYF TRBV30 TRBD2 TRBJ2-5
TGTGCCAGCAGCCCAGACACCGGGGAGCTGTTTTTT CASSPDTGELFF TRBV3-1/TRBV3-2 - TRBJ2-2
TGTGCCTGGGGTAGCTCTAACACCGGGGAGCTGTTTTTT CAWGSSNTGELFF TRBV30 - TRBJ2-2
TGTGCCAGCCTGTGGACAGGGGCGAACACCGGGGAGCTGTTTTTT CASLWTGANTGELFF TRBV2 TRBD1 TRBJ2-2
TGTGCCAGCAGCCGAGAACAGGAGGGGAACACTGAAGCTTTCTTT CASSREQEGNTEAFF TRBV5-4 - TRBJ1-1
TGTGCCAGCAGCTTACCTAGCGGGAGCTACAATGAGCAGTTCTTC CASSLPSGSYNEQFF TRBV11-2 TRBD2 TRBJ2-1
TGTGCCAGCAGCTTTTCTAGCCGTAGTGAGCAGTTCTTC CASSFSSRSEQFF TRBV13 - TRBJ2-1
TGTGCCAGCAGCCGAACTACAGGTCACCAGTACTTC CASSRTTGHQYF TRBV6-2/TRBV6-3 - TRBJ2-7
TGTGTCAGAAGCTACAGGGGGCAGACCTGGACAATCTATGGCTACACCTTC CVRSYRGQTWTIYGYTF TRBV7-5 - TRBJ1-2
TGTGCCAGCAGCTTAACAGGGGACAACGAGCAGTACTTC CASSLTGDNEQYF TRBV5-4 TRBD1 TRBJ2-7
TGTGCCACATCACCAGGGGACAGGGGCTCTGGCGAGCAGTACTTC CATSPGDRGSGEQYF TRBV18 TRBD1 TRBJ2-7
TGTGCCAGCAGTGAACTTGGCTCGAACACTGAAGCTTTCTTT CASSELGSNTEAFF TRBV2 - TRBJ1-1
TGTGCCAGCAGCGTAGCGGCTAGCGGGGGATCGGAGACCCAGTACTTC CASSVAASGGSETQYF TRBV9 TRBD2 TRBJ2-5
TGCGCCAGCAGCCCAAGGGGGGACGACAGGGCGAATCAGCCCCAGCATTTT CASSPRGDDRANQPQHF TRBV4-1 TRBD1 TRBJ1-5
TGTGCCAGCTCGTGGGGGGTTGACACTGAAGCTTTCTTT CASSWGVDTEAFF TRBV6-5 - TRBJ1-1
TGTGCCAGCAGTGCCCCCGGCTTCCCGGCGGGTTCACCCCTCCACTTT CASSAPGFPAGSPLHF TRBV6-1 - TRBJ1-6
TGTGCCAGCAGCAACTTCCGGGACAGGGGGCGGTACGAGCAGTACTTC CASSNFRDRGRYEQYF TRBV21-1 - TRBJ2-7
TGTGCCAGCTCACCGGACATCTCCACCGGGGAGCTGTTTTTT CASSPDISTGELFF TRBV18 - TRBJ2-2
TGTGCCAGCAGCGCATCGGGACAGGGGGATGGCTACACCTTC CASSASGQGDGYTF TRBV9 TRBD1 TRBJ1-2
TGTGCCAGCAGCTTGCTTGGCGTGAGGAGCAATCAGCCCCAGCATTTT CASSLLGVRSNQPQHF TRBV7-2 - TRBJ1-5